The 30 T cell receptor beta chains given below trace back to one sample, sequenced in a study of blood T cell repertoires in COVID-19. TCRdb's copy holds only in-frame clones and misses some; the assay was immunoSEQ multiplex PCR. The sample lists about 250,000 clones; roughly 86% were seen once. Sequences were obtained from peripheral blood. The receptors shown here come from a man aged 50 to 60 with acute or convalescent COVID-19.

DNA for the CDR3: TGTGCCAGCAGCCCTTCCCCTAGCGGGAGAATTGAGACCCAGTACTTC. It yields the protein CASSPSPSGRIETQYF. This sequence joins TRBV3-1 (or the pseudogene TRBV3-2) and TRBJ2-5, with 10 bases identical to TRBD2. This CDR3 contains 16 residues. V dropped 4 bases and J dropped 5; count of bases not matched to a gene: 10. CDR1 and CDR2 (germline): LGHDT, YNNKEL (reference sequence).

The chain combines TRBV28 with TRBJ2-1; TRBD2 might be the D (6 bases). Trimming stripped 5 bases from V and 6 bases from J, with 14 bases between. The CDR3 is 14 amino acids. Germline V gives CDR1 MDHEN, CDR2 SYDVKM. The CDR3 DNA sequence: TGTGCCAGCAGTCTAGGGGAGGCGCTCAATGAGCAGTTCTTC. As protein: CASSLGEALNEQFF.

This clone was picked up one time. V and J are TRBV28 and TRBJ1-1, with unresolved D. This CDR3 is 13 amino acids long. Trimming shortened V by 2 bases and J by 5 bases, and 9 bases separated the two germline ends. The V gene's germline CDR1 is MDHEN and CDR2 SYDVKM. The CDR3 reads CASSLREVTEAFF. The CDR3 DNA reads TGTGCCAGCAGTTTACGGGAGGTTACTGAAGCTTTCTTT.

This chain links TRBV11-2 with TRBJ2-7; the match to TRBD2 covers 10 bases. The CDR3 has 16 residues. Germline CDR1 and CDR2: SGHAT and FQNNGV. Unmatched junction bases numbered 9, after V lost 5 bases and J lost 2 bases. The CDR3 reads CASSPRGTSATYEQYF. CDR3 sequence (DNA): TGTGCCAGCAGCCCCCGCGGGACTAGCGCCACCTACGAGCAGTACTTC. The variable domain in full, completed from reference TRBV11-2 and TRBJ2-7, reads EAGVAQSPRYKIIEKRQSVAFWCNPISGHATLYWYQQILGQGPKLLIQFQNNGVVDDSQLPKDRFSAERLKGVDSTLKIQPAKLEDSAVYLCASSPRGTSATYEQYFGPGTRLTVT.

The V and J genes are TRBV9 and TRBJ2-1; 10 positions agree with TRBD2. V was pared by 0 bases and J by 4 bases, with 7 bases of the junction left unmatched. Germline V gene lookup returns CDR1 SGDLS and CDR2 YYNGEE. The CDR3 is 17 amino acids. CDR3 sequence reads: CASSVVPSSGSYNEQFF. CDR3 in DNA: TGTGCCAGCAGCGTAGTGCCCTCTAGCGGGAGTTACAATGAGCAGTTCTTC.

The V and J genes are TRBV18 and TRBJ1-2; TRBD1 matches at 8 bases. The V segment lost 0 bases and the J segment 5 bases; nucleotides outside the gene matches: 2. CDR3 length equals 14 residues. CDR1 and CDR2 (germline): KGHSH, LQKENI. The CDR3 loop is CASSPPDRAYGYTF. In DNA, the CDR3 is TGTGCCAGCTCACCACCGGACAGGGCATATGGCTACACCTTC.

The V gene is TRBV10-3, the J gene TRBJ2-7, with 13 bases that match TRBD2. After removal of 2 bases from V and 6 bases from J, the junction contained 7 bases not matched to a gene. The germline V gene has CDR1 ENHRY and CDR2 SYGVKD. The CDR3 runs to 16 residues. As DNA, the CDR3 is TGTGCCATCAGTGAGCCCGGACTAGCGGGAGTCCCCGAGCAGTACTTC. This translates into CAISEPGLAGVPEQYF.

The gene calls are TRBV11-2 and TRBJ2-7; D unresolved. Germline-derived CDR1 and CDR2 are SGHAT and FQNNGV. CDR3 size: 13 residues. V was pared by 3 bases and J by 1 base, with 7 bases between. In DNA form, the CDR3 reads TGTGCCAGCAGCTTTGACTGGTCCTACGAGCAGTACTTC. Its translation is CASSFDWSYEQYF.

As DNA, the CDR3 is TGTGCCAGCAGTTACTCGAGCTATCAGCCCCAGCATTTT. This encodes CASSYSSYQPQHF. The rearrangement joins TRBV6-5 to TRBJ1-5; D remains unclear. The length of the CDR3 is 13 residues. Germline V gene sequence: CDR1 MNHEY, CDR2 SVGAGI. V lost 0 bases, J lost 5 bases, and 5 bases lay in between.

Written as DNA, the CDR3 is TGTGCCATCAGTGACCCGGGACAGGGGGGAAGAGATACGCAGTATTTT. Encoded protein: CAISDPGQGGRDTQYF. The V and J genes are TRBV10-3 and TRBJ2-3; the match to TRBD1 covers 11 bases. The CDR3 covers 16 residues. Germline CDR1 reads ENHRY; CDR2 reads SYGVKD. V gave up 3 bases and J gave up 5 bases; unmatched junction bases: 7.

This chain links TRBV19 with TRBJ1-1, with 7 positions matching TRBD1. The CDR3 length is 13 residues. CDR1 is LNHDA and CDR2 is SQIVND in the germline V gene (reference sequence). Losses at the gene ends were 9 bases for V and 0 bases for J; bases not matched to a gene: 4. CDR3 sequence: CASRTGMNTEAFF. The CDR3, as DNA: TGTGCCAGCCGGACAGGAATGAACACTGAAGCTTTCTTT.

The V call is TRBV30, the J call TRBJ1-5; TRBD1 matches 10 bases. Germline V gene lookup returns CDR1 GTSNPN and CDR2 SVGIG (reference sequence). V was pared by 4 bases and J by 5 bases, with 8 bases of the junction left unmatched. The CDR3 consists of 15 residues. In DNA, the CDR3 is TGTGCCTGGACCTTCCCGGGACAGGGGTATCAGCCCCAGCATTTT. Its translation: CAWTFPGQGYQPQHF.

This CDR3 is CASSLNGQGSYGYTF. The DNA of the CDR3 is TGCGCCAGCAGTCTAAACGGACAGGGTAGTTATGGCTACACCTTC. The chain uses TRBV10-2 and TRBJ1-2; 8 bases align to TRBD1. V dropped 5 bases and J dropped 5; count of bases not matched to a gene: 10. The CDR3 contains 15 residues. Germline V gene sequence: CDR1 WSHSY, CDR2 SAAADI.

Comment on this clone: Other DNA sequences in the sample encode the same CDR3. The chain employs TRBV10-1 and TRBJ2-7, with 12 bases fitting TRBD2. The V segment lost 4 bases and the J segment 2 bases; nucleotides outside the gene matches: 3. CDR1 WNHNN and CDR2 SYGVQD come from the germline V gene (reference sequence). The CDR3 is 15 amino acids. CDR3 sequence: CASSGGLAGTYEQYF. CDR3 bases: TGCGCCAGCAGTGGTGGACTAGCGGGGACCTACGAGCAGTACTTC.

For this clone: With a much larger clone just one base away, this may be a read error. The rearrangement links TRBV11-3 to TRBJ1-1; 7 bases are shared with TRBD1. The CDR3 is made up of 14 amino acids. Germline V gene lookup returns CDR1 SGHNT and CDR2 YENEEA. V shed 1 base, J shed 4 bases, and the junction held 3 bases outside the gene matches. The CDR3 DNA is TGTGCCAGCAGCTTAGGAGGGGGCGGCACTGAAGCTTTCTTT. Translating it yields CASSLGGGGTEAFF.

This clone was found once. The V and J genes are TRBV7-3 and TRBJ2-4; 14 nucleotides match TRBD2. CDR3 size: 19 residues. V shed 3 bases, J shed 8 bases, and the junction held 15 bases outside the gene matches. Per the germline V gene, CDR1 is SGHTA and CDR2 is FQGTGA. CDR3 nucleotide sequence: TGTGCCAGCAGCTTGGGGACTAGCGGGAGTTTGTCCAAACGAGACATTCAGTACTTC. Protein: CASSLGTSGSLSKRDIQYF.

The CDR3 DNA follows: TGTGCCAGTAGTCATCGGGGAAAGTTGGACAATCAGCCCCAGCATTTT. Encoded protein: CASSHRGKLDNQPQHF. This chain joins TRBV19 and TRBJ1-5; D uncertain. V gave up 5 bases and J gave up 3 bases, with 17 bases separating them. The CDR3 extends over 16 amino acids. The germline CDR1 and CDR2 sequences are LNHDA and SQIVND (reference sequence).

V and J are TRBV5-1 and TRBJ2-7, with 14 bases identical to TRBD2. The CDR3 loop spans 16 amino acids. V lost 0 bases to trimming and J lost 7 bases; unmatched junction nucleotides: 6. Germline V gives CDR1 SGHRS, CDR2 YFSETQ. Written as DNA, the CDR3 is TGCGCCAGCAGCTTGGAGACTAGCGGGAGGGCCTGGGAGCAGTACTTC. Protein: CASSLETSGRAWEQYF.

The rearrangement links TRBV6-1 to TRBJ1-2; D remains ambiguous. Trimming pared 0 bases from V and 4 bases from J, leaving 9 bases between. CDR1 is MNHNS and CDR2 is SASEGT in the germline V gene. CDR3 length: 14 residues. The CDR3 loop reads CASSEAAGTYGYTF. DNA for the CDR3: TGTGCCAGCAGTGAAGCGGCAGGAACCTATGGCTACACCTTC.

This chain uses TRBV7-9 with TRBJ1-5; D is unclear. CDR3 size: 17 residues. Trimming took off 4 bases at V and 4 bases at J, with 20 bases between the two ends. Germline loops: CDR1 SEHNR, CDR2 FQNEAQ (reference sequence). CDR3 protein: CASSSTHSGYFNQPQHF. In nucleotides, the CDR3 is TGTGCCAGCAGCTCTACCCACTCGGGGTACTTTAATCAGCCCCAGCATTTT.

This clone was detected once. CDR3 nucleotides: TGTGCCATCAGTGAATATCACGAAGGCGGAGAAGCTTTCTTT. It yields the protein CAISEYHEGGEAFF. The chain recombines TRBV10-3 with TRBJ1-1; D is unclear. V gave up 3 bases and J gave up 8 bases, with 16 bases separating them. CDR3 length: 14 amino acids. The germline CDR1 and CDR2 sequences are ENHRY and SYGVKD.

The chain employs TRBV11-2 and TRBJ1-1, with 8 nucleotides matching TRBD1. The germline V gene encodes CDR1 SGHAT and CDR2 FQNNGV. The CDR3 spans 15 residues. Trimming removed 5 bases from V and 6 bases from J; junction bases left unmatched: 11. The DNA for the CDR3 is TGTGCCAGCAGCCCCCGGACAGGGACTACATCTGAAGCTTTCTTT. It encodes CASSPRTGTTSEAFF.

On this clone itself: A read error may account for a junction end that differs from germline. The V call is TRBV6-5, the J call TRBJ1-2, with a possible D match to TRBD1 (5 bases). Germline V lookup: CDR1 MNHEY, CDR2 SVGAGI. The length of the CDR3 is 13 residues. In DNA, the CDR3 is TGTGCCAGCAGTTACGACAGCAACTATGGCTACATCTTC. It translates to CASSYDSNYGYIF.

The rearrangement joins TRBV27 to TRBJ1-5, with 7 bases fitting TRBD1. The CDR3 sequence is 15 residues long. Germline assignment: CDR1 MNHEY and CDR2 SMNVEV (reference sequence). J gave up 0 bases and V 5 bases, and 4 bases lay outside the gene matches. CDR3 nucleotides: TGTGCCAGCAGTGAACAGGGGTATAGCAATCAGCCCCAGCATTTT. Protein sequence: CASSEQGYSNQPQHF.

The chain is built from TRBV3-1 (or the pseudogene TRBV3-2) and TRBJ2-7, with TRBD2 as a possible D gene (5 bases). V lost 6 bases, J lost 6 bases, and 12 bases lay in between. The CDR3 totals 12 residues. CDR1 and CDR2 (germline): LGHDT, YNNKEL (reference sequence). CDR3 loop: CASSPTSGEQYF. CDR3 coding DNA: TGTGCCAGCAGTCCAACTAGTGGCGAGCAGTACTTC.

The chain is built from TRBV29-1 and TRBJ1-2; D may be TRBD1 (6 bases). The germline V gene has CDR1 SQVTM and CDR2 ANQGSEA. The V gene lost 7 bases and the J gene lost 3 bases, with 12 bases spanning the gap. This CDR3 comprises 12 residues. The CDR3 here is CSAPDRYYGYTF. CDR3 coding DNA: TGCAGCGCACCCGACAGGTACTATGGCTACACCTTC.

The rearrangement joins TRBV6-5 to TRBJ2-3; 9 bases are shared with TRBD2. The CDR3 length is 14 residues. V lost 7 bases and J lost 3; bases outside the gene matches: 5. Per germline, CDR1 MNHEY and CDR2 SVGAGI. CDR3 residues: CASKMLAGTDTQYF. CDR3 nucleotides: TGTGCCAGCAAAATGCTAGCGGGGACAGATACGCAGTATTTT.

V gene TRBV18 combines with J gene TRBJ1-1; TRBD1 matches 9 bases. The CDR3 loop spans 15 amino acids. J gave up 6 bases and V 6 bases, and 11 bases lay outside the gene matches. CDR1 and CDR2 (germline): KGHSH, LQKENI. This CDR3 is CASSPGTGMVSEAFF. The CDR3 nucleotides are TGTGCCAGCTCGCCTGGGACAGGGATGGTCTCTGAAGCTTTCTTT.

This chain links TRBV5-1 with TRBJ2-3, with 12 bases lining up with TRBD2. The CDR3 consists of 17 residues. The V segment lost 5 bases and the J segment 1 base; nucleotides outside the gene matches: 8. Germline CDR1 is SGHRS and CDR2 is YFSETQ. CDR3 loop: CASRLTGLAGRTDTQYF. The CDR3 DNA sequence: TGCGCCAGCAGGTTGACGGGACTAGCGGGCCGCACAGATACGCAGTATTTT.

CDR3 nucleotides: TGTGCCAGCAGTTACGTAGGGGGTAACTATGGCTACACCTTC. Protein sequence: CASSYVGGNYGYTF. The chain recombines TRBV6-5 with TRBJ1-2, with a tentative D call TRBD1 (6 bases). The ends were cut back, 2 bases at V and 1 base at J, with 8 bases in the middle. Germline V gene data show CDR1 as MNHEY and CDR2 as SVGAGI. This CDR3 spans 14 amino acids.